Shown below are 2 T cell receptor beta chains from a single sample sequenced in a study of sequential checkpoint blockade in melanoma. TCRdb keeps only in-frame clones here, not all; method: immunoSEQ multiplex PCR. The sample yields 10,000 to 15,000 clones, approximately 83% seen once. The sample's treatment: randomized to nivolumab then ipilimumab (arm A) or the reverse (arm B). The sequencing used CD8+ T cells sorted from blood (inferred from file names), collected from a patient given nivolumab and ipilimumab in sequence. These TCRs come from a human donor with melanoma.

The chain carries TRBV7-9 and TRBJ2-3, with D unclear. The ends were cut back, 1 base at V and 8 bases at J, with 7 bases in the middle. The germline CDR1 and CDR2 sequences are SEHNR and FQNEAQ (reference sequence). The CDR3 is made up of 12 amino acids. In DNA form, the CDR3 reads TGTGCCAGCAGCTTAGATCCCCTTACGCAGTATTTT. It codes for CASSLDPLTQYF.

This chain joins TRBV7-2 and TRBJ2-1, with D possibly TRBD1 on 6 matching bases. The V end lost 5 bases, the J end lost 8 bases, and 13 bases lay between the germline ends. The CDR3 contains 13 residues. CDR1 is SGHTA and CDR2 is FQGNSA in the germline V gene. The CDR3 spells CASSGDKPYEQFF. The CDR3 DNA follows: TGTGCCAGCAGCGGGGACAAACCTTATGAGCAGTTCTTC.